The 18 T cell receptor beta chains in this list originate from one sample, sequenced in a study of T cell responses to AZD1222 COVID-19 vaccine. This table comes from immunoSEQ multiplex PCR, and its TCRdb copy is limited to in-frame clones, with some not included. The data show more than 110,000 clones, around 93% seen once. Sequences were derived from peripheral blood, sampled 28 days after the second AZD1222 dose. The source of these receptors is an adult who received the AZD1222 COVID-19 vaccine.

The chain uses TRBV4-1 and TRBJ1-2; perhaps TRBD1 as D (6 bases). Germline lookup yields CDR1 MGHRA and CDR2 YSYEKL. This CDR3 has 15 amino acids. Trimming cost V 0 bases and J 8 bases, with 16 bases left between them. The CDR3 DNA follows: TGCGCCAGCAGCCAAGATAAAGGAAGGGGGGTGGGCTACACCTTC. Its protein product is CASSQDKGRGVGYTF.

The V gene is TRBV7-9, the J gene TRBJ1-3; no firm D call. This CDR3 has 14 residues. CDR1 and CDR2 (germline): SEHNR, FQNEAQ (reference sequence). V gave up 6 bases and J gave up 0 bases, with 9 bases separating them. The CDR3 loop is CASRTASSGNTIYF. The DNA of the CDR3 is TGTGCCAGCAGGACCGCGAGCTCTGGAAACACCATATATTTT.

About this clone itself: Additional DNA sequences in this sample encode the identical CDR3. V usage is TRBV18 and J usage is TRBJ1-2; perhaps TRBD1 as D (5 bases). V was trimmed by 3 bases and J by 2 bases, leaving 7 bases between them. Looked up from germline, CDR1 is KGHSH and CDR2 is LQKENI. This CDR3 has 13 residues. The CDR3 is CASSPDTNYGYTF. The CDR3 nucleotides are TGTGCCAGCTCACCGGACACAAACTATGGCTACACCTTC.

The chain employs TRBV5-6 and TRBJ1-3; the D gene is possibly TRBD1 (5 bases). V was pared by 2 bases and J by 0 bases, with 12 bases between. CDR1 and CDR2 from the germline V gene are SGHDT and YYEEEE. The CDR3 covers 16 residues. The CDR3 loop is CASSFRAGLSGNTIYF. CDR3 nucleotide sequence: TGTGCCAGCAGCTTTCGGGCGGGACTCTCTGGAAACACCATATATTTT.

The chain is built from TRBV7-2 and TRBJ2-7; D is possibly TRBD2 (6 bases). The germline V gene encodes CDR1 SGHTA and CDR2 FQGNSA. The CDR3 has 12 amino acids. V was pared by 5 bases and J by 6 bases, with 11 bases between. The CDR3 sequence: CASSLRDREQYF. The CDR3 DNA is TGTGCCAGCAGCCTGCGGGATCGCGAGCAGTACTTC. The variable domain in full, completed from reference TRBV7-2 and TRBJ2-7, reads GAGVSQSPSNKVTEKGKDVELRCDPISGHTALYWYRQSLGQGLEFLIYFQGNSAPDKSGLPSDRFSAERTGGSVSTLTIQRTQQEDSAVYLCASSLRDREQYFGPGTRLTVT.

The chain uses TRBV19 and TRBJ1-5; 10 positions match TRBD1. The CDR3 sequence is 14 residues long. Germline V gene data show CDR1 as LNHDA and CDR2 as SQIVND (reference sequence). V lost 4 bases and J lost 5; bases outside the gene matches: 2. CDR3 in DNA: TGTGCCAGTAGTACGGACAGGGGGTATCAGCCCCAGCATTTT. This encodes CASSTDRGYQPQHF.

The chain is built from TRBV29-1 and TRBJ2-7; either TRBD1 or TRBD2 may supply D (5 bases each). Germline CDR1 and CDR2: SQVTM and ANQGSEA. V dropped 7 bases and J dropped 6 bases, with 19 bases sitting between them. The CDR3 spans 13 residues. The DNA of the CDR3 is TGCAGCGCTGGCCCACCGGGGCCCGGCGAGCAGTACTTC. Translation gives CSAGPPGPGEQYF.

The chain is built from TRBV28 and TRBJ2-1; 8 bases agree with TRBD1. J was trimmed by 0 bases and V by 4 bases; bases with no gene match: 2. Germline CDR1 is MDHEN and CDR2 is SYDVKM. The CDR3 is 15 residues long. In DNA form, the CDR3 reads TGTGCCAGCAGTTCCGACAGGGGCTCCTACAATGAGCAGTTCTTC. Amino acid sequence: CASSSDRGSYNEQFF.

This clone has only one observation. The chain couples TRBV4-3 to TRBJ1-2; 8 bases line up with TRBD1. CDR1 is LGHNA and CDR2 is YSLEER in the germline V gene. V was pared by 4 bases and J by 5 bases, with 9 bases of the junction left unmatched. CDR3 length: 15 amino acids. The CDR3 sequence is CASSPGQGPWYGYTF. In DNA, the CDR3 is TGCGCCAGCAGCCCTGGACAGGGCCCCTGGTATGGCTACACCTTC.

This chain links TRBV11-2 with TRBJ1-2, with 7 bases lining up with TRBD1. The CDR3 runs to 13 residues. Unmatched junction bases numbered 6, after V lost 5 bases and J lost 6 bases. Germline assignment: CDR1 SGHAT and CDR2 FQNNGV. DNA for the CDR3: TGTGCCAGCAGCCCCCAGACAGGGCATGGCTACACCTTC. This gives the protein CASSPQTGHGYTF. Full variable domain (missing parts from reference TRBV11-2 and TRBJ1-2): EAGVAQSPRYKIIEKRQSVAFWCNPISGHATLYWYQQILGQGPKLLIQFQNNGVVDDSQLPKDRFSAERLKGVDSTLKIQPAKLEDSAVYLCASSPQTGHGYTFGSGTRLTVV.

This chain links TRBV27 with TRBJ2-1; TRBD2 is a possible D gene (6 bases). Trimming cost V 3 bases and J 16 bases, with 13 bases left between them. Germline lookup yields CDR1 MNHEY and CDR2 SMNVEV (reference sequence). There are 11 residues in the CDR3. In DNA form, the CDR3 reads TGTGCCAGCAGTTTTCTGCGGGACCTCTTCTTC. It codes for CASSFLRDLFF.

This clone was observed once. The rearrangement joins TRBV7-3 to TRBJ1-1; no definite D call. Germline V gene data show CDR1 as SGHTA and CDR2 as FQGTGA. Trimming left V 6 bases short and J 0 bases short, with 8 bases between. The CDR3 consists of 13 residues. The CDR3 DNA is TGTGCCAGCAGAAGCGACATGAACACTGAAGCTTTCTTT. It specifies CASRSDMNTEAFF.

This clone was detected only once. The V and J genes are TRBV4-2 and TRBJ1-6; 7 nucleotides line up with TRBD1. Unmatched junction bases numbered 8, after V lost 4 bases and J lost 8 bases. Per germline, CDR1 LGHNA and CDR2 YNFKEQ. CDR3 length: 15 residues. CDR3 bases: TGTGCCAGCAGCCGATCGACAGGGAGTGATTCACCCCTCCACTTT. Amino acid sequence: CASSRSTGSDSPLHF.

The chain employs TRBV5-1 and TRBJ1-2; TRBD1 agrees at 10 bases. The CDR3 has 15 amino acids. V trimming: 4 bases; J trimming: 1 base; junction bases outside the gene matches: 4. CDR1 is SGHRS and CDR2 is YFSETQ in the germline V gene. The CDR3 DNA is TGCGCCAGCAGCCCCGGGACAGGGGTTAACTATGGCTACACCTTC. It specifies CASSPGTGVNYGYTF. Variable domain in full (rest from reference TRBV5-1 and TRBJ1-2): KAGVTQTPRYLIKTRGQQVTLSCSPISGHRSVSWYQQTPGQGLQFLFEYFSETQRNKGNFPGRFSGRQFSNSRSEMNVSTLELGDSALYLCASSPGTGVNYGYTFGSGTRLTVV.

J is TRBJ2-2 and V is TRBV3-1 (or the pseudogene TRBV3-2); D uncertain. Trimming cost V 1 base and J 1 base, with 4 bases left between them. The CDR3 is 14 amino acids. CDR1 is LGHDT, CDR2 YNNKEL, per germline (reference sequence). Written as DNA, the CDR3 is TGTGCCAGCAGCCAAGCCAGGAACACCGGGGAGCTGTTTTTT. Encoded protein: CASSQARNTGELFF.

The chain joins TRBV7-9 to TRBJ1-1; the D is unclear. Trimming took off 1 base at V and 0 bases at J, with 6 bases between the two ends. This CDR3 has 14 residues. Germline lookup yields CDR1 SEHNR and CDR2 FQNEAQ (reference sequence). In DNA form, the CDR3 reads TGTGCCAGCAGCTTAGAGACTCTGAACACTGAAGCTTTCTTT. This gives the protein CASSLETLNTEAFF.

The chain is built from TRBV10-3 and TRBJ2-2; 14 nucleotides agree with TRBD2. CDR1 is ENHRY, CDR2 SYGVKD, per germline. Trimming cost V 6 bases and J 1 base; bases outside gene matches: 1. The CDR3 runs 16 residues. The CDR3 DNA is TGTGCCATCAGGGGGACTAGCGGGAGGAACACCGGGGAGCTGTTTTTT. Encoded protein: CAIRGTSGRNTGELFF.

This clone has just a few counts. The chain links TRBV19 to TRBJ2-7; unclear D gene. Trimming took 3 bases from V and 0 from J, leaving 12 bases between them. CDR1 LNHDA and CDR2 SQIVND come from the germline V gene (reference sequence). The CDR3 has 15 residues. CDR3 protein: CASSIIAGISYEQYF. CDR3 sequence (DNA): TGTGCCAGTAGTATCATCGCCGGCATCTCCTACGAGCAGTACTTC.